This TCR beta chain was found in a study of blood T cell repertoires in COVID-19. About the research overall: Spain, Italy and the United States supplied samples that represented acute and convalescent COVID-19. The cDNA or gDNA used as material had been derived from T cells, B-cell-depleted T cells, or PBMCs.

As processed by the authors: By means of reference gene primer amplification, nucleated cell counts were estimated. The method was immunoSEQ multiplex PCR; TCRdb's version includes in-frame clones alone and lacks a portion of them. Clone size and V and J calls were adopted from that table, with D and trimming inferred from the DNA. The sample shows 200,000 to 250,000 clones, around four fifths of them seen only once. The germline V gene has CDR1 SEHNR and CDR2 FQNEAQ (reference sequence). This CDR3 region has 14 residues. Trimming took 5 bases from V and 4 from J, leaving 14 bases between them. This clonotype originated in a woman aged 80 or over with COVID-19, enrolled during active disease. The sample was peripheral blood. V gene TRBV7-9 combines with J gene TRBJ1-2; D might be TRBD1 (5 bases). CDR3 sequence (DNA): TGTGCCAGCAGCCAGGGTGGGGATAGCTATGGCTACACCTTC. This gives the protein CASSQGGDSYGYTF.